The next 3 T cell receptor beta chains were all read from a single sample in a study of cytomegalovirus exposure and HLA in healthy donors. The primer mix had 60 Vbeta and 13 Jbeta primers. The data were produced by immunoSEQ multiplex PCR, yet TCRdb's version contains in-frame clones alone and is incomplete. The sample yields roughly 180,000 clones, more than 60% seen once. Material: PBMCs. These receptors were taken from a young man in good health and CMV-seronegative.

The chain uses TRBV6-5 and TRBJ1-2; 9 nucleotides line up with TRBD1. Germline trimming cut 0 bases from V and 2 bases from J; bases unmatched to any gene: 1. CDR1 is MNHEY, CDR2 SVGAGI, per germline. This CDR3 spans 15 amino acids. CDR3 sequence: CASSYSDRGNYGYTF. DNA for the CDR3: TGTGCCAGCAGTTACTCGGACAGGGGCAACTATGGCTACACCTTC.

This clone was seen a single time. The sample contains more than one DNA sequence encoding this CDR3. V usage is TRBV4-3 and J usage is TRBJ1-1; 11 positions match TRBD1. V gave up 1 base and J gave up 5 bases; unmatched junction bases: 3. This CDR3 has 15 amino acids. From germline, CDR1 is LGHNA and CDR2 YSLEER. CDR3 bases: TGCGCCAGCAGCCAAGTTGGACAGGGGGCGACTGAAGCTTTCTTT. This gives the protein CASSQVGQGATEAFF.

This chain connects TRBV5-1 to TRBJ1-4, with 9 bases aligning to TRBD1. The CDR3 is made up of 14 amino acids. Trimming at V came to 5 bases and at J to 4 bases, leaving 3 bases not matched to a gene. Germline CDR1 SGHRS, CDR2 YFSETQ. CDR3 DNA sequence: TGCGCCAGCAGTCAGGGACAGGGTAATGAAAAACTGTTTTTT. It translates to CASSQGQGNEKLFF.